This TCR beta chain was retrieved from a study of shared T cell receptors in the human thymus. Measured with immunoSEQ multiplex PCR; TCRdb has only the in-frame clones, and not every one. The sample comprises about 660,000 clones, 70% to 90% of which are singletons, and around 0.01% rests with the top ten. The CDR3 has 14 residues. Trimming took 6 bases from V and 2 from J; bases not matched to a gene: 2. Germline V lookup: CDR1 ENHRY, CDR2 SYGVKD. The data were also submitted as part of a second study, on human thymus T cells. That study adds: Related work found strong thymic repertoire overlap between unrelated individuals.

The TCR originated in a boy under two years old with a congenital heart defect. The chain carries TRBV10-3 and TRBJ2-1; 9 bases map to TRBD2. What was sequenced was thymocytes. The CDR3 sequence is CAIRGGRAYNEQFF. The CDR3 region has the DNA TGTGCCATCAGGGGCGGGAGGGCCTACAATGAGCAGTTCTTC.